Below are 17 T cell receptor beta chains sequenced from a single sample in a study of cytomegalovirus exposure and HLA in healthy donors (dated by TCRdb to between 2016 and 2019). Libraries came from the immunoSEQ multiplex PCR assay. For the multiplex PCR, a mixture combining 60 forward primers for TCR Vbeta segments and 13 reverse primers for TCR Jbeta segments was used. TCRdb took this table from immuneACCESS and kept in-frame rearrangements with V and J called. Such tables lack part of the clones; where checked against another copy, unresolved V genes explain under half of the gap, and the rest is unexplained. In this sample the table shows about 180,000 clones, about 75% of which occur a single time. The ten largest make up roughly 6% of the sample. The sample was PBMCs. The receptors were sampled from a man aged 40-49 years in good health and CMV-seropositive.

The CDR3 nucleotides read TGTGCCAGCAGCTTAGAAAACAGGGGGCGCGATACGCAGTATTTT. It yields the protein CASSLENRGRDTQYF. This chain connects TRBV5-4 to TRBJ2-3, with 9 bases fitting TRBD1. V trimming: 2 bases; J trimming: 6 bases; junction bases outside the gene matches: 7. The CDR3 consists of 15 residues. The V gene's germline CDR1 is SGHNT and CDR2 YYREEE (reference sequence).

The chain links TRBV19 to TRBJ2-1; TRBD2 matches 8 bases. Germline CDR1 reads LNHDA; CDR2 reads SQIVND (reference sequence). CDR3 length: 17 residues. J was trimmed by 4 bases and V by 2 bases; bases with no gene match: 10. Here the CDR3 DNA reads TGTGCCAGTAGTATAAGGAGCGGGGGCACAGGGTACAATGAGCAGTTCTTC. As protein: CASSIRSGGTGYNEQFF.

This chain's CDR3 is CASSLSTGEQYF. The CDR3 bases are TGTGCCAGCAGCTTGTCCACAGGCGAGCAGTACTTC. The chain uses TRBV5-4 and TRBJ2-7; tentative D call: TRBD1 (5 bases). Germline V gene sequence: CDR1 SGHNT, CDR2 YYREEE (reference sequence). The CDR3 loop spans 12 amino acids. Deletions cut 1 base from V and 6 bases from J, with 8 bases between.

This clone was picked up a small number of times. The rearrangement joins TRBV28 to TRBJ2-3; D remains unclear. Germline V gene sequence: CDR1 MDHEN, CDR2 SYDVKM. V was cut by 3 bases and J by 2 bases, with 9 bases left in between. CDR3 length equals 14 residues. The chain's CDR3 is CASSFHRATDTQYF. CDR3 sequence (DNA): TGTGCCAGCAGTTTTCACAGAGCCACAGATACGCAGTATTTT.

J is TRBJ2-3 and V is TRBV27; D not certain. The CDR3 is made up of 13 amino acids. Germline CDR1 is MNHEY and CDR2 is SMNVEV (reference sequence). V was shortened by 5 bases and J by 2 bases, with 8 bases between the two germline ends. The DNA of the CDR3 is TGTGCCAGCAGTCCAGGCTTCACAGATACGCAGTATTTT. It specifies CASSPGFTDTQYF.

The chain has TRBV7-9 and TRBJ2-1, with 14 bases identical to TRBD2. Trimming at V came to 4 bases and at J to 7 bases, leaving 9 bases not matched to a gene. CDR3 size: 17 residues. Per germline, CDR1 SEHNR and CDR2 FQNEAQ (reference sequence). The CDR3 here is CASSSLRTSGRWNEQFF. CDR3 nucleotides: TGTGCCAGCAGCTCCCTTAGGACTAGCGGGAGGTGGAATGAGCAGTTCTTC.

V gene TRBV5-1 combines with J gene TRBJ2-3, with D possibly being TRBD1 (5 bases). Trimming shortened V by 2 bases and J by 2 bases, and 9 bases separated the two germline ends. The germline V gene has CDR1 SGHRS and CDR2 YFSETQ. This CDR3 has 14 residues. This chain's CDR3 is CASSLRQNTDTQYF. CDR3 nucleotides: TGCGCCAGCAGCTTACGACAGAACACAGATACGCAGTATTTT.

CDR3 sequence reads: CASSLVREGLETQYF. CDR3 coding DNA: TGCGCCAGCAGCTTGGTTCGGGAGGGCCTAGAGACCCAGTACTTC. The J gene is TRBJ2-5, the V gene TRBV5-1; 8 bases are shared with TRBD2. Per germline, CDR1 SGHRS and CDR2 YFSETQ. Germline trimming cut 0 bases from V and 4 bases from J; bases unmatched to any gene: 5. CDR3 length: 15 residues.

The genes are TRBV2 and TRBJ1-5; possibly TRBD1 for D (5 bases). Germline CDR1 SNHLY, CDR2 FYNNEI. V was trimmed by 1 base and J by 0 bases, leaving 10 bases between them. The CDR3 contains 16 residues. CDR3 sequence reads: CASSEGKGPSNQPQHF. Written as DNA, the CDR3 is TGTGCCAGCAGTGAAGGGAAGGGGCCTAGCAATCAGCCCCAGCATTTT.

This clone has more than one count but fewer than ten. The chain recombines TRBV11-3 with TRBJ2-7, with 11 bases identical to TRBD2. V lost 7 bases and J lost 6; bases outside the gene matches: 8. Germline loops: CDR1 SGHNT, CDR2 YENEEA. There are 14 residues in the CDR3. The CDR3 region has the DNA TGTGCCAGCAATCTCTCTAGCGGGAGGTTCGAGCAGTACTTC. Its translation is CASNLSSGRFEQYF.

J is TRBJ1-4 and V is TRBV5-1; TRBD1 might be the D (5 bases). Germline loops: CDR1 SGHRS, CDR2 YFSETQ. This CDR3 contains 13 residues. The V gene lost 2 bases and the J gene lost 8 bases, with 10 bases spanning the gap. The CDR3 nucleotides read TGCGCCAGCAGCTTAGGGCCAGGGGAAAAACTGTTTTTT. Protein: CASSLGPGEKLFF.

The chain has TRBV12-1 and TRBJ2-7; the table's D call, TRBD1, has no DNA check behind it. TRBV12-1 is noted as a pseudogene. CDR3 length: 16 residues. CDR3 sequence: CASSVGQGEFSYEQYF. The CDR3 coding sequence is TGTGCCAGCAGCGTGGGACAGGGGGAGTTCTCCTACGAGCAGTACTTC.

This chain uses TRBV27 with TRBJ1-2; weak D call: TRBD1 (5 bases). CDR1 and CDR2 from the germline V gene are MNHEY and SMNVEV (reference sequence). CDR3 size: 14 residues. Trimming took off 9 bases at V and 4 bases at J, with 18 bases between the two ends. The CDR3 loop reads CASRTTPRGYGYTF. DNA for the CDR3: TGTGCCAGTCGAACGACTCCTAGGGGCTATGGCTACACCTTC.

The genes are TRBV2 and TRBJ2-5, with TRBD2 as a possible D gene (5 bases). There are 14 residues in the CDR3. Deletions cut 3 bases from V and 2 bases from J, with 10 bases between. Germline-derived CDR1 and CDR2 are SNHLY and FYNNEI. For the CDR3, the DNA is TGTGCCAGCAGTGACTCTAGCCGACAAGAGACCCAGTACTTC. Translated, it gives CASSDSSRQETQYF.

This chain connects TRBV5-6 to TRBJ1-1; maybe TRBD1 (6 bases). The CDR3 contains 15 residues. V was trimmed by 1 base and J by 1 base, leaving 11 bases between them. Germline lookup yields CDR1 SGHDT and CDR2 YYEEEE. CDR3: CASSLRDIGNTEAFF. In DNA, the CDR3 is TGTGCCAGCAGCTTGAGGGACATAGGGAACACTGAAGCTTTCTTT.

The chain joins TRBV6-1 to TRBJ2-3; unclear D gene. The length of the CDR3 is 13 residues. The V and J ends lost 2 bases and 0 bases respectively, with 3 bases between them. Per the germline V gene, CDR1 is MNHNS and CDR2 is SASEGT. CDR3 sequence reads: CASSEQSTDTQYF. The CDR3 nucleotides are TGTGCCAGCAGTGAACAGAGCACAGATACGCAGTATTTT.

This clone has only one observation. The chain employs TRBV2 and TRBJ1-1; a possible D gene is TRBD1 (5 bases). CDR1 and CDR2 from the germline V gene are SNHLY and FYNNEI. The germline V and J ends were trimmed by 7 bases and 5 bases, with 14 bases remaining between them. The length of the CDR3 is 13 residues. The CDR3 nucleotides read TGTGCCAGCATCCAAGGGGTATGGACTGAAGCTTTCTTT. This codes for CASIQGVWTEAFF.